These 31 T cell receptor beta chains came from one sample sequenced in a study of T-cell memory formation after mild COVID-19. From the 5' RACE reads, TCRdb called clonotypes with MiXCR, one entry per CDR3 protein. The table shows approximately 400,000 distinct CDR3 sequences, with about 24% occurring only once. The sequencing input was PBMCs or a T cell subset sorted from them (not recorded which). The receptor source for this set is an adult woman who had mild COVID-19 (a few samples of this study predate the infection). Cell type and time point are not known.

This clonotype was seen many times. The chain carries TRBV11-3 and TRBJ1-1, with a possible D match to TRBD1 (6 bases). The CDR3 consists of 14 residues. Germline values: CDR1 SGHNT, CDR2 YENEEA. With 3 bases removed from V and 0 bases from J, the gap between germline ends came to 8 bases. CDR3 protein: CASSLNRVNTEAFF. The CDR3 DNA is TGTGCCAGCAGCTTGAACAGGGTGAACACTGAAGCTTTCTTT.

This clonotype was seen a few times. This chain links TRBV3-1 with TRBJ2-5, with D uncertain. Germline loops: CDR1 LGHDT, CDR2 YNNKEL (reference sequence). V lost 1 base and J lost 2, with 8 bases in between. The CDR3 is 14 amino acids. The CDR3 loop is CASSQALPQETQYF. The CDR3 nucleotides read TGTGCCAGCAGCCAAGCACTTCCTCAAGAGACCCAGTACTTC.

The chain employs TRBV2 and TRBJ2-3, with 11 bases identical to TRBD1. Germline V gene lookup returns CDR1 SNHLY and CDR2 FYNNEI. The CDR3 consists of 15 residues. V dropped 6 bases and J dropped 3; count of bases not matched to a gene: 5. CDR3 sequence: CASRDRGRVTDTQYF. The CDR3 DNA follows: TGTGCCAGCAGGGACAGGGGGCGCGTTACAGATACGCAGTATTTT.

The chain uses TRBV7-9 and TRBJ2-2; D might be TRBD1 (5 bases). There are 13 residues in the CDR3. Deletions cut 7 bases from V and 4 bases from J, with 10 bases between. Germline V lookup: CDR1 SEHNR, CDR2 FQNEAQ (reference sequence). In DNA, the CDR3 is TGTGCCAGCAACCTGGGGCCCACCGGGGAGCTGTTTTTT. Translated, it gives CASNLGPTGELFF.

This clonotype was observed a handful of times. DNA for the CDR3: TGTGCCACCAGTAACGCCGACGGACGAACAGATACGCAGTATTTT. Translating it yields CATSNADGRTDTQYF. The V gene is TRBV24-1, the J gene TRBJ2-3; D is unclear. The V gene's germline CDR1 is KGHDR and CDR2 SFDVKD. The CDR3 covers 15 residues. V was trimmed by 6 bases and J by 3 bases, leaving 15 bases between them.

V gene TRBV4-2 combines with J gene TRBJ1-3; tentative D call: TRBD1 (6 bases). The CDR3 loop spans 16 amino acids. Trimming removed 4 bases at V and 1 base at J, with 14 bases between. Germline loops: CDR1 LGHNA, CDR2 YNFKEQ. CDR3 amino acids: CASSPEQGESGNTIYF. The CDR3, as DNA: TGTGCCAGCAGCCCAGAACAGGGAGAATCTGGAAACACCATATATTTT.

This clonotype has more than one count but fewer than ten. The chain uses TRBV27 and TRBJ2-7; 11 nucleotides match TRBD2. Germline-derived CDR1 and CDR2 are MNHEY and SMNVEV (reference sequence). This CDR3 is 14 amino acids long. Trimming took 8 bases from V and 3 from J; bases not matched to a gene: 6. CDR3 bases: TGTGCCAGCGCCCCGGGACTAGCGGTCTACGAGCAGTACTTC. Residues: CASAPGLAVYEQYF.

The gene calls are TRBV12-3 or TRBV12-4 and TRBJ2-7; tentative D call: TRBD1 (5 bases). V was cut by 3 bases and J by 3 bases, with 12 bases left in between. CDR3 length: 14 amino acids. The CDR3 nucleotides read TGTGCCAGCAGTTTGGCAGGGAAAAACTACGAGCAGTACTTC. Translating it yields CASSLAGKNYEQYF.

The genes are TRBV20-1 and TRBJ2-7, with TRBD2 as a possible D gene (6 bases). CDR1 is DFQATT and CDR2 is SNEGSKA in the germline V gene (reference sequence). This CDR3 contains 13 residues. V shed 5 bases and J shed 2 bases, with 13 bases lying between them. The CDR3 here is CSALGGPAYEQYF. The CDR3 region has the DNA TGCAGTGCTTTGGGGGGACCCGCCTACGAGCAGTACTTC.

This clonotype was counted a single time. The CDR3: CSAREGVRSEAFF. CDR3 bases: TGCAGTGCTAGGGAGGGGGTAAGGTCTGAAGCTTTCTTT. The genes are TRBV20-1 and TRBJ1-1; weak D call: TRBD1 (6 bases). This CDR3 comprises 13 residues. Trimming cost V 3 bases and J 6 bases, with 14 bases left between them. Germline loops: CDR1 DFQATT, CDR2 SNEGSKA (reference sequence).

The chain carries TRBV9 and TRBJ2-1; D perhaps matches TRBD2 (6 bases). The germline gives CDR1 SGDLS, CDR2 YYNGEE. The CDR3 spans 13 residues. Trimming removed 3 bases at V and 6 bases at J, with 10 bases between. The CDR3 nucleotides are TGTGCCAGCAGCGCTACTAGCCGCAATGAGCAGTTCTTC. As protein: CASSATSRNEQFF.

This clonotype came up a few times. V gene TRBV5-6 combines with J gene TRBJ2-5, with a weak D call TRBD2 (5 bases). The CDR3 consists of 12 residues. CDR1 is SGHDT and CDR2 is YYEEEE in the germline V gene. V dropped 4 bases and J dropped 7 bases, with 11 bases sitting between them. CDR3 DNA sequence: TGTGCCAGCAGCCCCGCCGCGGGGACCCAGTACTTC. Residues: CASSPAAGTQYF.

This clonotype came up a few times. J is TRBJ2-3 and V is TRBV20-1; the match to TRBD2 covers 12 bases. This CDR3 contains 14 residues. CDR1 is DFQATT, CDR2 SNEGSKA, per germline (reference sequence). The ends lost 5 bases at V and 3 bases at J; junction bases unmatched: 3. For the CDR3, the DNA is TGCAGTGCTTGGACTAGCGGGATAACAGATACGCAGTATTTT. It codes for CSAWTSGITDTQYF.

The V and J genes are TRBV5-6 and TRBJ2-7; TRBD1 aligns across 8 bases. V lost 4 bases, J lost 2 bases, and 8 bases stayed unmatched. The length of the CDR3 is 15 residues. Per germline, CDR1 SGHDT and CDR2 YYEEEE. The CDR3 nucleotides read TGTGCCAGCAGCCCCGACAGGGGCAACCCCTACGAGCAGTACTTC. Amino acids: CASSPDRGNPYEQYF.

This clonotype has just a few counts. The chain employs TRBV5-1 and TRBJ2-3, with 7 bases lining up with TRBD1. The CDR3 is 14 amino acids. V lost 4 bases to trimming and J lost 1 base; unmatched junction nucleotides: 3. Germline V gene sequence: CDR1 SGHRS, CDR2 YFSETQ. The CDR3 DNA is TGCGCCAGCAGCGGGACAGCCGGCACAGATACGCAGTATTTT. It is translated as CASSGTAGTDTQYF.

This clonotype showed up many times. The chain links TRBV9 to TRBJ2-2; D uncertain. CDR1 and CDR2 from the germline V gene are SGDLS and YYNGEE. The CDR3 length is 14 residues. Trimming stripped 1 base from V and 0 bases from J, with 4 bases between. CDR3 in DNA: TGTGCCAGCAGCGTATCAGCGAACACCGGGGAGCTGTTTTTT. Encoded protein: CASSVSANTGELFF. Supplemented by reference TRBV9 and TRBJ2-2, the full variable domain reads DSGVTQTPKHLITATGQRVTLRCSPRSGDLSVYWYQQSLDQGLQFLIQYYNGEERAKGNILERFSAQQFPDLHSELNLSSLELGDSALYFCASSVSANTGELFFGEGSRLTVL.

There are a few counts of this clonotype. The rearrangement uses TRBV15 and TRBJ2-5, with D uncertain. Germline V gene lookup returns CDR1 LNHNV and CDR2 YYDKDF (reference sequence). The V end lost 0 bases, the J end lost 7 bases, and 9 bases lay between the germline ends. The CDR3 is made up of 13 amino acids. The CDR3 here is CATSRDSVGTQYF. CDR3 in DNA: TGTGCCACCAGCAGAGACAGCGTGGGGACCCAGTACTTC.

A few counts support this clonotype. V and J are TRBV30 and TRBJ2-1, with 7 nucleotides matching TRBD1. The CDR3 contains 14 residues. Trimming removed 3 bases from V and 1 base from J; junction bases left unmatched: 3. From germline, CDR1 is GTSNPN and CDR2 SVGIG (reference sequence). CDR3 sequence: CAWRGGSSYNEQFF. CDR3 nucleotides: TGTGCCTGGAGAGGGGGCAGTTCCTACAATGAGCAGTTCTTC.

In its sample, this clonotype was seen a few times. The genes are TRBV6-2 or TRBV6-3 and TRBJ2-3; 8 bases are shared with TRBD2. The CDR3 runs to 15 residues. Germline V gene sequence: CDR1 MNHEY, CDR2 SVGEGT. V trimming: 5 bases; J trimming: 5 bases; junction bases outside the gene matches: 9. DNA of the CDR3: TGTGCCAGCAGTGCGCGAGCGGGAGTGAGAGATACGCAGTATTTT. This gives the protein CASSARAGVRDTQYF.

This clonotype was seen many times. V gene TRBV7-2 combines with J gene TRBJ2-1; D remains ambiguous. V lost 2 bases to trimming and J lost 7 bases, with 6 bases between them. Germline V CDR1 and CDR2: SGHTA, FQGNSA. This CDR3 contains 12 residues. CDR3 region: CASSLWPNEQFF. CDR3 coding DNA: TGTGCCAGCAGCTTATGGCCAAATGAGCAGTTCTTC.

This clonotype was picked up a small number of times. This chain connects TRBV5-1 to TRBJ2-5; 7 bases are a match to TRBD1. Per the germline V gene, CDR1 is SGHRS and CDR2 is YFSETQ. The J segment lost 0 bases and the V segment lost 3 bases, leaving 8 bases of the junction unmatched. The CDR3 spans 16 residues. The CDR3 reads CASSSVTGRNQETQYF. The DNA for the CDR3 is TGCGCCAGCAGCTCAGTGACAGGGCGAAACCAAGAGACCCAGTACTTC.

The genes are TRBV6-6 and TRBJ2-7, with 10 bases identical to TRBD2. The germline gives CDR1 MNHNY, CDR2 SVGAGI (reference sequence). The CDR3 totals 13 residues. The trim removed 8 bases at V and 4 bases at J, leaving 5 bases unmatched. CDR3 loop: CASAGTSVYEQYF. Written as DNA, the CDR3 is TGTGCCAGCGCCGGGACTAGCGTGTACGAGCAGTACTTC.

The V and J genes are TRBV4-2 and TRBJ2-1; 10 positions match TRBD1. Germline-derived CDR1 and CDR2 are LGHNA and YNFKEQ. This CDR3 has 14 residues. V lost 4 bases to trimming and J lost 5 bases; unmatched junction nucleotides: 2. In DNA, the CDR3 is TGTGCCAGCAGCCCGACAGGGGGCCACAATGAGCAGTTCTTC. This codes for CASSPTGGHNEQFF.

The J gene is TRBJ2-7, the V gene TRBV6-4, with TRBD1 matching 10 bases. The CDR3 totals 15 residues. The J segment lost 4 bases and the V segment lost 2 bases, leaving 5 bases of the junction unmatched. CDR1 MRHNA and CDR2 SNTAGT come from the germline V gene. The CDR3 DNA reads TGTGCCAGCAGTGACAGGGACAGGGGAAGGTACGAGCAGTACTTC. Its translation is CASSDRDRGRYEQYF.

This chain connects TRBV14 to TRBJ2-1, with 7 nucleotides matching TRBD2. The germline CDR1 and CDR2 sequences are SGHDN and FVKESK. This CDR3 spans 15 amino acids. Unmatched junction bases numbered 8, after V lost 4 bases and J lost 5 bases. CDR3 nucleotide sequence: TGTGCCAGCAGCCCCCTGTGGGGGAGGGACAATGAGCAGTTCTTC. This gives the protein CASSPLWGRDNEQFF. The complete variable domain, with remaining parts taken from reference TRBV14 and TRBJ2-1, reads EAGVTQFPSHSVIEKGQTVTLRCDPISGHDNLYWYRRVMGKEIKFLLHFVKESKQDESGMPNNRFLAERTGGTYSTLKVQPAELEDSGVYFCASSPLWGRDNEQFFGPGTRLTVL.

This rearrangement joins TRBV4-1 to TRBJ1-4; no definite D call. The germline gives CDR1 MGHRA, CDR2 YSYEKL. V was shortened by 2 bases and J by 3 bases, with 7 bases between the two germline ends. This CDR3 is built from 14 residues. CDR3 nucleotides: TGCGCCAGCAGCCAATATGGATCTAATGAAAAACTGTTTTTT. Translated: CASSQYGSNEKLFF.

The chain couples TRBV20-1 to TRBJ2-5; 11 bases match TRBD2. This CDR3 has 16 residues. Germline loops: CDR1 DFQATT, CDR2 SNEGSKA (reference sequence). The J segment lost 1 base and the V segment lost 3 bases, leaving 7 bases of the junction unmatched. The CDR3 sequence is CSARRTSGGPQETQYF. As DNA, the CDR3 is TGCAGTGCTAGGAGAACTAGCGGGGGACCCCAAGAGACCCAGTACTTC.

This clonotype came up a few times. The V and J genes are TRBV4-3 and TRBJ1-1, with D perhaps matching TRBD1 (5 bases). The CDR3 contains 14 residues. With 0 bases removed from V and 4 bases from J, the gap between germline ends came to 9 bases. CDR1 is LGHNA, CDR2 YSLEER, per germline. The CDR3 is CASSQDSGGTEAFF. CDR3 nucleotides: TGCGCCAGCAGCCAAGATTCCGGGGGCACTGAAGCTTTCTTT.

This rearrangement joins TRBV4-1 to TRBJ1-4, with no clear D. The CDR3 is 15 residues long. The V end lost 0 bases, the J end lost 7 bases, and 12 bases lay between the germline ends. Germline-derived CDR1 and CDR2 are MGHRA and YSYEKL. In DNA, the CDR3 is TGCGCCAGCAGCCAAGAACGGGGTTTGACTGAAAAACTGTTTTTT. Translation gives CASSQERGLTEKLFF.

The chain uses TRBV5-1 and TRBJ1-3, with 7 bases aligning to TRBD1. Unmatched junction bases numbered 4, after V lost 3 bases and J lost 4 bases. The CDR3 loop spans 14 amino acids. Germline loops: CDR1 SGHRS, CDR2 YFSETQ. CDR3 sequence: CASSWGTAGNTIYF. CDR3 in DNA: TGCGCCAGCAGCTGGGGGACAGCCGGAAACACCATATATTTT.

This clonotype was observed a few times. The chain has TRBV7-6 and TRBJ1-1; no clear D gene. Germline lookup yields CDR1 SGHVS and CDR2 FNYEAQ. Trimming removed 4 bases from V and 3 bases from J, with 9 bases in between. The CDR3 covers 13 residues. The CDR3 region has the DNA TGTGCCAGCAGCTCTTGGGGTGACACTGAAGCTTTCTTT. Amino acids: CASSSWGDTEAFF.